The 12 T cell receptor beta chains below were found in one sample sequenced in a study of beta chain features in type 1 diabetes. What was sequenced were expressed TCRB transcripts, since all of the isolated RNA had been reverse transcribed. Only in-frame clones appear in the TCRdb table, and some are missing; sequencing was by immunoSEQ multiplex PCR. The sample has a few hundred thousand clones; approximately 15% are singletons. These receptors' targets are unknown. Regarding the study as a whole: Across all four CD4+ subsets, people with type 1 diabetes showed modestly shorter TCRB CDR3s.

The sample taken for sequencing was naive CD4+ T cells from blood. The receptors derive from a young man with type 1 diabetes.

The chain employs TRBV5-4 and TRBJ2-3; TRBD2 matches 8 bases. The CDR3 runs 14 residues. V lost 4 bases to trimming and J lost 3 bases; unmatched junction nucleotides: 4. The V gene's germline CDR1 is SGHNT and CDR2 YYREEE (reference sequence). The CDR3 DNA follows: TGTGCCAGCAGCCTGCGGGAGGCGACAGATACGCAGTATTTT. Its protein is CASSLREATDTQYF.

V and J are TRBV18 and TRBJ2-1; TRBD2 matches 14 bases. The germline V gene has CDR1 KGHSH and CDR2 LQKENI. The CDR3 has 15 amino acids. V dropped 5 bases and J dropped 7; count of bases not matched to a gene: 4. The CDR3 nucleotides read TGTGCCAGCTCATCCGGGACTAGCGGGGGAAATGAGCAGTTCTTC. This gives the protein CASSSGTSGGNEQFF.

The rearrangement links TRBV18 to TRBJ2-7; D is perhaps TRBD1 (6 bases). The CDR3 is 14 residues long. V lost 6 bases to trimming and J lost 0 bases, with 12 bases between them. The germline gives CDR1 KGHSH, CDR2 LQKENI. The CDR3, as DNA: TGTGCCAGCTCGAGCGGACAGACCTCCTACGAGCAGTACTTC. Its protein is CASSSGQTSYEQYF.

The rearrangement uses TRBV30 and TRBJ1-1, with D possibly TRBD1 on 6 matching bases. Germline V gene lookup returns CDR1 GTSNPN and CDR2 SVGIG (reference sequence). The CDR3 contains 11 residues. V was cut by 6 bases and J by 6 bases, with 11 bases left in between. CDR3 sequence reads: CACQRTAEAFF. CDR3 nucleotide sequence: TGTGCCTGCCAAAGGACAGCTGAAGCTTTCTTT.

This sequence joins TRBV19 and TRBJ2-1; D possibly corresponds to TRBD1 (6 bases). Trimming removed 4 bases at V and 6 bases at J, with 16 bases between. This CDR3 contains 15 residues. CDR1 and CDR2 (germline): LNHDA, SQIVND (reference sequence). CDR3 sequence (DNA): TGTGCCAGTAGTACCCCGGCAGGGGTACTCAATGAGCAGTTCTTC. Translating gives CASSTPAGVLNEQFF.

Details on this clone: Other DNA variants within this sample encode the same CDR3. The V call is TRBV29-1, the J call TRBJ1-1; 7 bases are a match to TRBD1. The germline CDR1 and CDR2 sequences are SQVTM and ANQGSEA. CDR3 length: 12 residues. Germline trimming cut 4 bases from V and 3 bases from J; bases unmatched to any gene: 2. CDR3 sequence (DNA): TGCAGCGTTGCCCAGGGGGACACTGAAGCTTTCTTT. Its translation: CSVAQGDTEAFF.

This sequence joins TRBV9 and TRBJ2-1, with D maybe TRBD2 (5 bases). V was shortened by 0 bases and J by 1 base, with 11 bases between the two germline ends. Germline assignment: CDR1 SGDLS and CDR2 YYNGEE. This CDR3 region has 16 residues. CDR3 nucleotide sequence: TGTGCCAGCAGCGTAGAGGGCCGAGGGTCCTACAATGAGCAGTTCTTC. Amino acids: CASSVEGRGSYNEQFF.

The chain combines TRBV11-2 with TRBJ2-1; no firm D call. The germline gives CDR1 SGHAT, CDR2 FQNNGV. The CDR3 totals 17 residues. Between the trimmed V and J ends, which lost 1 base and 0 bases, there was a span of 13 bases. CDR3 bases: TGTGCCAGCAGCTTAGCACCGCCGGGTAGCTCCTACAATGAGCAGTTCTTC. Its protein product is CASSLAPPGSSYNEQFF.

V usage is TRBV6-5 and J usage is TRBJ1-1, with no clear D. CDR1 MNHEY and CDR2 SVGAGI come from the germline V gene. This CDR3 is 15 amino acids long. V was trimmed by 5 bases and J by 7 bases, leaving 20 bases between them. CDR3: CASSPSASVGSEAFF. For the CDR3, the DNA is TGTGCCAGCAGTCCCTCTGCATCGGTGGGGAGTGAAGCTTTCTTT.

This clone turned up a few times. The chain's CDR3 is CASSLEVPSEQYF. CDR3 coding DNA: TGTGCCAGCAGCTTAGAAGTTCCTAGTGAGCAGTACTTC. The rearrangement links TRBV7-9 to TRBJ2-7; D remains unclear. The CDR3 extends over 13 amino acids. Germline CDR1 reads SEHNR; CDR2 reads FQNEAQ (reference sequence). The V end was cut by 1 base, the J end by 7 bases, with 11 bases between.

The CDR3 loop is CASRPSGQANYGYTF. As DNA, the CDR3 is TGTGCCAGTAGACCTTCGGGACAGGCTAACTATGGCTACACCTTC. The chain couples TRBV19 to TRBJ1-2; TRBD1 matches 8 bases. V gave up 6 bases and J gave up 0 bases; unmatched junction bases: 6. The CDR3 sequence is 15 residues long. Germline values: CDR1 LNHDA, CDR2 SQIVND (reference sequence).

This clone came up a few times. CDR3 bases: TGCGCCAGCAGGGAACCGGGACAGGGGTTCCACGAGCAGTACTTC. It translates to CASREPGQGFHEQYF. The chain carries TRBV23-1 and TRBJ2-7, with 10 bases lining up with TRBD1. TRBV23-1 is treated as an ORF (open reading frame) with a function not yet certain. The length of the CDR3 is 15 residues. The V gene end was trimmed by 6 bases and the J gene end by 5 bases; junction bases not matched to a gene: 10.